Detailed here is one T cell receptor (beta chain). Together with a sample-barcoded 5' primer, a J-beta primer mix was included in a second PCR lasting about 7 to 11 cycles. TCRdb itself ran the 5' RACE reads through MiXCR, one entry per CDR3 protein. The data contain 1.5 million to 2 million distinct CDR3 sequences, approximately 28% of them singletons. The data were taken from a study of blood T cells in healthy people across ages. V lost 3 bases and J lost 2, with 9 bases in between. Germline lookup yields CDR1 WSHSY and CDR2 SAAADI. The CDR3 has 14 amino acids. The chain joins TRBV10-2 to TRBJ2-3, with D perhaps matching TRBD2 (5 bases). The TCR comes from a woman in her twenties or thirties in good health. The sample taken for sequencing was blood. The CDR3 sequence: CASSDRLNTDTQYF. The CDR3 nucleotides are TGCGCCAGCAGTGACCGACTAAACACAGATACGCAGTATTTT.